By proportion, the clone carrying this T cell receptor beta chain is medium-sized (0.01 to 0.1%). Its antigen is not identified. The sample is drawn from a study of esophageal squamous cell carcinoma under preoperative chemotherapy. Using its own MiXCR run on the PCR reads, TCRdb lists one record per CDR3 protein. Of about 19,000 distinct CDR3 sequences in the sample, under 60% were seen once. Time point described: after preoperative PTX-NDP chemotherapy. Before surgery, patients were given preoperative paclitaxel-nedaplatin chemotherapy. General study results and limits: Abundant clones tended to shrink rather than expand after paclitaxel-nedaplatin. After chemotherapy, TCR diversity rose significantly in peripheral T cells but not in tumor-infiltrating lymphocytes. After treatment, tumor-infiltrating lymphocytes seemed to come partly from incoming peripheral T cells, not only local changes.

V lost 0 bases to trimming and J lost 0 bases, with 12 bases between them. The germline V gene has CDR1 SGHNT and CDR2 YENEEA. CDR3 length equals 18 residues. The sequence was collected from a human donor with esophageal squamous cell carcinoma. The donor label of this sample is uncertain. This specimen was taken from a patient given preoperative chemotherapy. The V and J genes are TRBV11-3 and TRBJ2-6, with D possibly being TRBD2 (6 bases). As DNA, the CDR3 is TGTGCCAGCAGCTTAGAGCAGGGACTGGCCTCTGGGGCCAACGTCCTGACTTTC. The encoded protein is CASSLEQGLASGANVLTF.